These 18 T cell receptor beta chains were all obtained from the same sample, sequenced in a study of control samples from healthy donors and cancer patients. The table came from immunoSEQ multiplex PCR; TCRdb's copy has only in-frame clones and leaves some out. This table holds around 90,000 clones, around nine tenths found once. The sample taken for sequencing was blood. The receptors were sampled from a man aged 25-45 years in good health.

This rearrangement joins TRBV7-9 to TRBJ2-1; the match to TRBD2 covers 9 bases. Germline V gives CDR1 SEHNR, CDR2 FQNEAQ (reference sequence). The CDR3 contains 16 residues. V shed 3 bases, J shed 9 bases, and the junction held 12 bases outside the gene matches. CDR3 sequence: CASSFGSGGPGGEQFF. Here the CDR3 DNA reads TGTGCCAGCAGCTTTGGTAGCGGGGGCCCGGGGGGTGAGCAGTTCTTC.

The gene calls are TRBV6-6 and TRBJ2-7; 7 bases map to TRBD1. The CDR3 covers 13 residues. The germline V gene has CDR1 MNHNY and CDR2 SVGAGI (reference sequence). V lost 2 bases, J lost 7 bases, and 5 bases stayed unmatched. CDR3 DNA sequence: TGTGCCAGCAGTTACGAGGGCAGGGGGGAGCAGTACGTC. This sequence encodes CASSYEGRGEQYV.

The chain has TRBV9 and TRBJ2-1; possible D gene TRBD2, 7 bases. CDR3 length: 15 amino acids. In germline, CDR1 is SGDLS, CDR2 YYNGEE. V was shortened by 0 bases and J by 8 bases, with 15 bases between the two germline ends. CDR3 sequence: CASSVAGLGGYEQFF. Written as DNA, the CDR3 is TGTGCCAGCAGCGTAGCTGGACTAGGGGGGTATGAGCAGTTCTTC.

The chain combines TRBV4-1 with TRBJ2-1; D remains unclear. This CDR3 comprises 15 residues. CDR1 MGHRA and CDR2 YSYEKL come from the germline V gene. The germline V and J ends were trimmed by 0 bases and 1 base, with 7 bases remaining between them. CDR3 DNA sequence: TGCGCCAGCAGCCAAGATGCGGATTCCTACAATGAGCAGTTCTTC. Protein product: CASSQDADSYNEQFF.

The chain employs TRBV20-1 and TRBJ2-3; 8 nucleotides agree with TRBD1. Looked up from germline, CDR1 is DFQATT and CDR2 is SNEGSKA (reference sequence). This CDR3 spans 14 amino acids. V shed 3 bases, J shed 2 bases, and the junction held 4 bases outside the gene matches. The CDR3 nucleotides read TGCAGTGCTAGTACGGACAGGGACACAGATACGCAGTATTTT. Its translation is CSASTDRDTDTQYF.

The chain uses TRBV24-1 and TRBJ2-3; 7 bases match TRBD1. The length of the CDR3 is 15 residues. V trimming: 4 bases; J trimming: 2 bases; junction bases outside the gene matches: 5. Germline CDR1 is KGHDR and CDR2 is SFDVKD. In DNA form, the CDR3 reads TGTGCCACCAGTGAGCAGGGGGACGTCACAGATACGCAGTATTTT. Protein product: CATSEQGDVTDTQYF.

The chain links TRBV27 to TRBJ1-2, with 7 bases aligning to TRBD1. Trimming removed 10 bases from V and 1 base from J; junction bases left unmatched: 15. CDR1 and CDR2 from the germline V gene are MNHEY and SMNVEV (reference sequence). The CDR3 is 16 amino acids. The CDR3 DNA is TGTGCCATCCTTTCATTCACAGGGGATGGTAACTATGGCTACACCTTC. As protein: CAILSFTGDGNYGYTF.

V is TRBV11-2 and J is TRBJ2-5; no reliable D call. The germline V gene has CDR1 SGHAT and CDR2 FQNNGV. The CDR3 runs 14 residues. V gave up 1 base and J gave up 0 bases, with 6 bases separating them. CDR3 amino acids: CASSLAQYQETQYF. The CDR3 DNA reads as TGTGCCAGCAGCTTAGCACAGTACCAAGAGACCCAGTACTTC.

This clone was detected only once. The chain has TRBV24-1 and TRBJ2-3; D ambiguous. CDR1 and CDR2 (germline): KGHDR, SFDVKD. V gave up 2 bases and J gave up 0 bases, with 17 bases separating them. The CDR3 contains 18 residues. CDR3 amino acids: CATSDSPTLATSTDTQYF. The CDR3 DNA reads as TGTGCCACCAGTGATTCCCCTACCCTCGCGACTAGCACAGATACGCAGTATTTT.

This chain links TRBV2 with TRBJ2-2; D is unresolved. CDR1 and CDR2 (germline): SNHLY, FYNNEI. Trimming removed 6 bases from V and 8 bases from J, with 10 bases in between. The length of the CDR3 is 12 residues. In DNA, the CDR3 is TGTGCCAGCAGACCCGACCGGGGGGAGCTGTTTTTT. Protein: CASRPDRGELFF.

The chain has TRBV5-1 and TRBJ2-3, with a tentative D call TRBD2 (6 bases). CDR1 SGHRS and CDR2 YFSETQ come from the germline V gene. The CDR3 extends over 15 amino acids. The V and J ends lost 4 bases and 3 bases respectively, with 15 bases between them. CDR3 region: CASSVRDFKTDTQYF. The CDR3 DNA sequence: TGCGCCAGCAGCGTCCGGGACTTCAAAACAGATACGCAGTATTTT. The full variable domain, completed using reference TRBV5-1 and TRBJ2-3, is KAGVTQTPRYLIKTRGQQVTLSCSPISGHRSVSWYQQTPGQGLQFLFEYFSETQRNKGNFPGRFSGRQFSNSRSEMNVSTLELGDSALYLCASSVRDFKTDTQYFGPGTRLTVL.

This sequence joins TRBV7-9 and TRBJ1-2, with a possible D match to TRBD1 (6 bases). V was pared by 5 bases and J by 0 bases, with 13 bases between. This CDR3 has 15 residues. Germline loops: CDR1 SEHNR, CDR2 FQNEAQ (reference sequence). CDR3 in DNA: TGTGCCAGCAGCGCCCAGGGGATGGCTAACTATGGCTACACCTTC. This encodes CASSAQGMANYGYTF.

This clone was detected once. The chain is built from TRBV5-5 and TRBJ2-3; TRBD1 agrees at 7 bases. This CDR3 spans 15 amino acids. With 3 bases clipped from V and 3 bases from J, the junction kept 7 bases outside the gene matches. Per germline, CDR1 SGHKS and CDR2 YYEKEE (reference sequence). The DNA for the CDR3 is TGTGCCAGCAGCTCCGGACAGGTCTTGACAGATACGCAGTATTTT. The encoded protein is CASSSGQVLTDTQYF.

The genes are TRBV6-5 and TRBJ2-3, with D tentatively TRBD1 (7 bases). The germline V and J ends were trimmed by 6 bases and 4 bases, with 17 bases remaining between them. The CDR3 runs to 15 residues. Germline V lookup: CDR1 MNHEY, CDR2 SVGAGI. Written as DNA, the CDR3 is TGTGCCAGCAGCCTGCAGGGGGGTGTGGCAGATACGCAGTATTTT. As protein: CASSLQGGVADTQYF.

The chain recombines TRBV5-4 with TRBJ1-3; 8 bases align to TRBD1. CDR3 length equals 17 residues. CDR1 SGHNT and CDR2 YYREEE come from the germline V gene (reference sequence). Trimming cost V 0 bases and J 0 bases; bases outside gene matches: 5. The CDR3: CASSLGAGGLSGNTIYF. In DNA, the CDR3 is TGTGCCAGCAGCTTGGGTGCAGGGGGCCTCTCTGGAAACACCATATATTTT.

CDR3 coding DNA: TGTGCCAGCAGTTTATCAGGGACAGATACGCAGTATTTT. Residues: CASSLSGTDTQYF. The V gene is TRBV27, the J gene TRBJ2-3; D is unclear. CDR1 MNHEY and CDR2 SMNVEV come from the germline V gene (reference sequence). This CDR3 is 13 amino acids long. Trimming took 0 bases from V and 3 from J, leaving 4 bases between them.

A single count supports this clone. The chain links TRBV2 to TRBJ1-6; the D is unclear. CDR1 is SNHLY, CDR2 FYNNEI, per germline. This CDR3 spans 13 amino acids. The CDR3 reads CATGLSYNSPLHF. Here the CDR3 DNA reads TGTGCAACGGGGTTGTCCTATAATTCACCCCTCCACTTT.

The chain recombines TRBV2 with TRBJ1-1; D might be TRBD1 (6 bases). The V gene's germline CDR1 is SNHLY and CDR2 FYNNEI. V lost 0 bases and J lost 0, with 8 bases in between. The CDR3 runs to 15 residues. The CDR3 DNA follows: TGTGCCAGCAGTGAAGCAGGGGGGATGAACACTGAAGCTTTCTTT. This translates into CASSEAGGMNTEAFF.